The TCR beta chain under discussion was sequenced for a study of cytomegalovirus exposure and HLA in healthy donors. Study observations and caveats: By a later analysis, the bulk of CMV-associated TCR beta chains appeared HLA-restricted. In a later analysis, TCR beta V- and J-gene trimming was associated with a missense DCLRE1C variant.

The PCR had 60 Vbeta and 13 Jbeta primers. Clones were read by immunoSEQ multiplex PCR, and TCRdb kept only the in-frame ones, dropping some. The table has 110,000 or so clones, approximately 76% seen once. Concerning this clone itself: Its antigen is unidentified.

The TCR sequence derives from a man in his fifties or sixties in good health and CMV-seropositive. Sequenced material: PBMCs.

The chain's CDR3 is CASSRLAENIQYF. The CDR3 DNA sequence: TGTGCCAGCAGTCGTCTGGCGGAGAACATTCAGTACTTC. This chain uses TRBV5-5 with TRBJ2-4; no clear D gene. Trimming stripped 5 bases from V and 7 bases from J, with 13 bases between. Germline assignment: CDR1 SGHKS and CDR2 YYEKEE (reference sequence). This CDR3 comprises 13 residues.